This T cell receptor (beta chain) was recovered during a study of early T cells in non-severe SARS-CoV-2 infection. Trimming shortened V by 4 bases and J by 5 bases, and 19 bases separated the two germline ends. CDR1 is PRHDT, CDR2 FYEKMQ, per germline (reference sequence). CDR3 length: 16 amino acids. TCRdb reanalysed the 5' RACE reads using MiXCR and keeps one entry per CDR3 protein. The table has tens of thousands of distinct CDR3 sequences, around 13% seen once. There are a few counts of this clonotype. This sample comprised whole blood, obtained at baseline. The clonotype originates from an adult who was a healthcare worker with PCR-confirmed SARS-CoV-2 infection or an uninfected control (not recorded which). This chain uses TRBV13 with TRBJ2-3; a weak D match, TRBD2 (7 bases). The CDR3, as DNA: TGTGCCAGCAGCTCCAACCCCGGGGGGCAGGGAGATACGCAGTATTTT. This sequence encodes CASSSNPGGQGDTQYF.